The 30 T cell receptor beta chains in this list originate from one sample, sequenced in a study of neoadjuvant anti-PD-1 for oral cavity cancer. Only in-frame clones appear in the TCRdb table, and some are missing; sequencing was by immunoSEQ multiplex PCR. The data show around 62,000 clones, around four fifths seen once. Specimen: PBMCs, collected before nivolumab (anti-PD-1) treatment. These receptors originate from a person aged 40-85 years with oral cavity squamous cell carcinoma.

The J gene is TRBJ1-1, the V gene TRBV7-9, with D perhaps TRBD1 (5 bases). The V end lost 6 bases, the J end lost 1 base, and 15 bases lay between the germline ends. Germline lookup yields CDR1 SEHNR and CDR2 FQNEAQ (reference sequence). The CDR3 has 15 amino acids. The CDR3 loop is CASSVAQGWNTEAFF. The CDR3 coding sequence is TGTGCCAGCAGTGTAGCTCAGGGTTGGAACACTGAAGCTTTCTTT. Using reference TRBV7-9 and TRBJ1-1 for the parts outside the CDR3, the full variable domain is DTGVSQNPRHKITKRGQNVTFRCDPISEHNRLYWYRQTLGQGPEFLTYFQNEAQLEKSRLLSDRFSAERPKGSFSTLEIQRTEQGDSAMYLCASSVAQGWNTEAFFGQGTRLTVV.

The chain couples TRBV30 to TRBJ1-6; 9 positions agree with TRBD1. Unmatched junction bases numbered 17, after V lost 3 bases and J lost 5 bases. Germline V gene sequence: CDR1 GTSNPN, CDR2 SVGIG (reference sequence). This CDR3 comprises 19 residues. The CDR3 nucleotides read TGTGCCTGGAGCTCCGGGCCCCGGGACAGGGTATTCCATAATTCACCCCTCCACTTT. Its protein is CAWSSGPRDRVFHNSPLHF.

The CDR3 here is CTGTVQETQYF. The DNA of the CDR3 is TGCACTGGGACGGTACAAGAGACCCAGTACTTC. The J gene is TRBJ2-5, the V gene TRBV29-1; D may correspond to TRBD1 or TRBD2 (5 bases each). Germline V gene data show CDR1 as SQVTM and CDR2 as ANQGSEA. CDR3 length: 11 residues.

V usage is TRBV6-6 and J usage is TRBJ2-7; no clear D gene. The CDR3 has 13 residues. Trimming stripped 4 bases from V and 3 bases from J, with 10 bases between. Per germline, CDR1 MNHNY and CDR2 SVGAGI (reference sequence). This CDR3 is CASSLPNFYEQYF. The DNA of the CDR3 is TGTGCCAGCAGTTTACCGAATTTCTACGAGCAGTACTTC.

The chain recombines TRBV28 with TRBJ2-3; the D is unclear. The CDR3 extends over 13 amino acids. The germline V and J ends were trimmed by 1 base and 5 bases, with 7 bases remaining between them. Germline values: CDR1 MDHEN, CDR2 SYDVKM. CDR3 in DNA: TGTGCCAGCAGTTTATATGGGGAAGATACGCAGTATTTT. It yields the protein CASSLYGEDTQYF.

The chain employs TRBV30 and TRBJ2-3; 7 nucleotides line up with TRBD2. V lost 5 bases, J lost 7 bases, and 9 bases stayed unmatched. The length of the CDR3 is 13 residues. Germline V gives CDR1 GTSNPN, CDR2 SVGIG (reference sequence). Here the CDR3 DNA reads TGTGCCTGGGGGGGTAGCGGGTGGAATACGCAGTATTTT. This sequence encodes CAWGGSGWNTQYF. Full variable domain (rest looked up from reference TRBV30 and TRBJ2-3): SQTIHQWPATLVQPVGSPLSLECTVEGTSNPNLYWYRQAAGRGLQLLFYSVGIGQISSEVPQNLSASRPQDRQFILSSKKLLLSDSGFYLCAWGGSGWNTQYFGPGTRLTVL.

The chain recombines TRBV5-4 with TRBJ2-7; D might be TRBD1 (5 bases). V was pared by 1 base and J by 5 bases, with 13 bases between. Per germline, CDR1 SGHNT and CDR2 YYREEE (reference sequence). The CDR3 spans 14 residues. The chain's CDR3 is CASSLRQGIHEQYF. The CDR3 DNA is TGTGCCAGCAGCTTGCGGCAGGGTATCCACGAGCAGTACTTC.

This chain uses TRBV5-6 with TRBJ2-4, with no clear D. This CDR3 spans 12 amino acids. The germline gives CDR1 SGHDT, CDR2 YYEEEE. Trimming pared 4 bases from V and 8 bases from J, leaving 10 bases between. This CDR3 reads CASSLDGDIQYF. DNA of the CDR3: TGTGCCAGCAGCCTGGATGGTGACATTCAGTACTTC.

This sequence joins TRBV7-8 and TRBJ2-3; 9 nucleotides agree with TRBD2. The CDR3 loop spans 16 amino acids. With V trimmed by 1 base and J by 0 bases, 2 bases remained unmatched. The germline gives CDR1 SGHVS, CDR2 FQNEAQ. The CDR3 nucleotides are TGTGCCAGCAGCTTAGTCAGCGGGAGGAGCACAGATACGCAGTATTTT. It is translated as CASSLVSGRSTDTQYF.

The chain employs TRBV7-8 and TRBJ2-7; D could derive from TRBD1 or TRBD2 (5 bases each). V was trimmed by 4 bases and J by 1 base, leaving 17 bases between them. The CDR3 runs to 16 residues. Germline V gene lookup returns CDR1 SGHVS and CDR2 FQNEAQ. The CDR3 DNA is TGTGCCAGCAGCTCGCCCCGGGACCTGATATCCTACGAGCAGTACTTC. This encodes CASSSPRDLISYEQYF.

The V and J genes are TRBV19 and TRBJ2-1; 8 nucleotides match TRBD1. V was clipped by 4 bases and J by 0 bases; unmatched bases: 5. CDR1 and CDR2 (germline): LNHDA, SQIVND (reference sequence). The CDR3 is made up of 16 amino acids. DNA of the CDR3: TGTGCCAGTAGTAGGGGACAGGTTATCTCCTACAATGAGCAGTTCTTC. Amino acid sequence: CASSRGQVISYNEQFF.

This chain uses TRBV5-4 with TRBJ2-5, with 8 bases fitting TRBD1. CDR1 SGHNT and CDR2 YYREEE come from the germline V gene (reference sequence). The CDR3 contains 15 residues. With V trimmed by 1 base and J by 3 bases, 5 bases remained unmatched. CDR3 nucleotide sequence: TGTGCCAGCAGCTTGAGGCCAGGGGGCGAAGAGACCCAGTACTTC. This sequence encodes CASSLRPGGEETQYF. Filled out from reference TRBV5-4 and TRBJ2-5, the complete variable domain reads ETGVTQSPTHLIKTRGQQVTLRCSSQSGHNTVSWYQQALGQGPQFIFQYYREEENGRGNFPPRFSGLQFPNYSSELNVNALELDDSALYLCASSLRPGGEETQYFGPGTRLLVL.

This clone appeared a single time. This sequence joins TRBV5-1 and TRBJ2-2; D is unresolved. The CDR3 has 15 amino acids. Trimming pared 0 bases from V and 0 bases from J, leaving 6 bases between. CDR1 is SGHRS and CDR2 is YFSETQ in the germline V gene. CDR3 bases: TGCGCCAGCAGCTTGGACCCTACGAACACCGGGGAGCTGTTTTTT. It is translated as CASSLDPTNTGELFF.

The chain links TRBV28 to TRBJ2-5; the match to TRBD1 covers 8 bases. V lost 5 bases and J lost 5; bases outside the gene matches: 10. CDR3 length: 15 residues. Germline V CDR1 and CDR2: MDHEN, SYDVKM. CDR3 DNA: TGTGCCAGCAGTCGTCCGACAGGGGCTTTGGAGACCCAGTACTTC. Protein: CASSRPTGALETQYF.

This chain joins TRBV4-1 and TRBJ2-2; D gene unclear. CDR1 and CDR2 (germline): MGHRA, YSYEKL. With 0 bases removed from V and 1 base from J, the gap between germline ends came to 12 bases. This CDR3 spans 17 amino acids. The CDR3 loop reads CASSQDRAAQNTGELFF. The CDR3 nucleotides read TGCGCCAGCAGCCAAGATCGGGCAGCCCAGAACACCGGGGAGCTGTTTTTT.

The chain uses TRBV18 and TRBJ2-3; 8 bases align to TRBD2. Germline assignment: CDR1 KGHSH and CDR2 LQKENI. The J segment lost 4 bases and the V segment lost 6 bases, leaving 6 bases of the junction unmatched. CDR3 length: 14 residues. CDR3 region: CASSSGGQADTQYF. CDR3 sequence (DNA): TGTGCCAGCTCGTCGGGGGGGCAGGCAGATACGCAGTATTTT.

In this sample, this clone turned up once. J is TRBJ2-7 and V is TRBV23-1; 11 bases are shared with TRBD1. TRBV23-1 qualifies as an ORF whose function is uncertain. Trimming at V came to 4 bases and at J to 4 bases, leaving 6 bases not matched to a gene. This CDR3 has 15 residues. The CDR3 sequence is CASSPPGQGVYEQYF. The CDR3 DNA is TGCGCCAGCAGTCCGCCGGGACAGGGGGTTTACGAGCAGTACTTC.

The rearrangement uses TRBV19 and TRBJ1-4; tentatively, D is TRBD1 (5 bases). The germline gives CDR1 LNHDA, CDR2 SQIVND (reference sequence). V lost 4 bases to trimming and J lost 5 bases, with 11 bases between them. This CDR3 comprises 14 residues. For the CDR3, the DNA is TGTGCCAGTAGTACCCGGGACGGGAATGAAAAACTGTTTTTT. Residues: CASSTRDGNEKLFF.

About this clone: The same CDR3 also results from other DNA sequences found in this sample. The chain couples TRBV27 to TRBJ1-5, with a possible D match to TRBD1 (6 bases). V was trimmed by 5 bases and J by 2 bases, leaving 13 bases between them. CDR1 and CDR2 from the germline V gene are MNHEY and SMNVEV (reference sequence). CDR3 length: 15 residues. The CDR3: CASSPQGLGNQPQHF. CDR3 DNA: TGTGCCAGCAGTCCACAGGGTTTGGGCAATCAGCCCCAGCATTTT.

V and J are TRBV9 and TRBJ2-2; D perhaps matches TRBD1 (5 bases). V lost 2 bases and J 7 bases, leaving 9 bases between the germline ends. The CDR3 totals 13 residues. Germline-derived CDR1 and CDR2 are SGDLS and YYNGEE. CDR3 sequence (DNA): TGTGCCAGCAGCGTTGTACAGGACGGGGAGCTGTTTTTT. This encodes CASSVVQDGELFF. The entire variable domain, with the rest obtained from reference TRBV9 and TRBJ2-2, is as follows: DSGVTQTPKHLITATGQRVTLRCSPRSGDLSVYWYQQSLDQGLQFLIQYYNGEERAKGNILERFSAQQFPDLHSELNLSSLELGDSALYFCASSVVQDGELFFGEGSRLTVL.

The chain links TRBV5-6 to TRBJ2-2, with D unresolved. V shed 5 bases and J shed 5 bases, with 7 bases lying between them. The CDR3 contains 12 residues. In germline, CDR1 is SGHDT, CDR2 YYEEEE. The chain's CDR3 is CASSLWTGELFF. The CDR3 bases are TGTGCCAGCAGTCTTTGGACCGGGGAGCTGTTTTTT. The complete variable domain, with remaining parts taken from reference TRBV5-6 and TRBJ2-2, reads DAGVTQSPTHLIKTRGQQVTLRCSPKSGHDTVSWYQQALGQGPQFIFQYYEEEERQRGNFPDRFSGHQFPNYSSELNVNALLLGDSALYLCASSLWTGELFFGEGSRLTVL.

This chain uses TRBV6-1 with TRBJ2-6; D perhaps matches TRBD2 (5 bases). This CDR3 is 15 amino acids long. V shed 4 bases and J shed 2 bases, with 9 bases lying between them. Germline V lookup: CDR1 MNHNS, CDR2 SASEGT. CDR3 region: CASSAGGTGANVLTF. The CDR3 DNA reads TGTGCCAGCAGTGCAGGAGGTACTGGGGCCAACGTCCTGACTTTC.

The CDR3 is CASSFKGRVTEAFF. CDR3 sequence (DNA): TGTGCCAGCAGTTTCAAGGGGCGGGTAACTGAAGCTTTCTTT. The rearrangement uses TRBV28 and TRBJ1-1, with a tentative D call TRBD1 (5 bases). The V gene's germline CDR1 is MDHEN and CDR2 SYDVKM. V lost 3 bases, J lost 5 bases, and 13 bases lay in between. CDR3 size: 14 residues.

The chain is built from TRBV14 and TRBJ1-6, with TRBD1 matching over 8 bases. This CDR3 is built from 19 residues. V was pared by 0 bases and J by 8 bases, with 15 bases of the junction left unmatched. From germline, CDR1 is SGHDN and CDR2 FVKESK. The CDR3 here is CASSQDLGLHRQGYSPLHF. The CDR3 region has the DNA TGTGCCAGCAGCCAAGATCTGGGTCTCCACAGACAGGGGTATTCACCCCTCCACTTT.

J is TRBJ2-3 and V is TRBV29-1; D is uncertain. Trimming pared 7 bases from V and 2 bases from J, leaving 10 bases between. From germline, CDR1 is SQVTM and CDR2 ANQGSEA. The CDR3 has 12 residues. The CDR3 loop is CSAVLTTDTQYF. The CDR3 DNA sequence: TGCAGCGCTGTTCTAACCACAGATACGCAGTATTTT.

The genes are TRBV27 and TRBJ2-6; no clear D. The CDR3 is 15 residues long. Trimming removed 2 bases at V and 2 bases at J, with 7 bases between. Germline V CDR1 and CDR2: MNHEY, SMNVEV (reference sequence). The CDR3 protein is CASSLKGTGANVLTF. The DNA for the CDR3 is TGTGCCAGCAGTTTAAAAGGGACTGGGGCCAACGTCCTGACTTTC.

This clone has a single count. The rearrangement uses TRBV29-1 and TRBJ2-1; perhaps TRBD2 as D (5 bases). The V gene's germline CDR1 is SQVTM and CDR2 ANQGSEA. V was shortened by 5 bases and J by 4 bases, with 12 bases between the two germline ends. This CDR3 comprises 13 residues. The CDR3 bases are TGCAGCGTTACGACTATTTGGTACAATGAGCAGTTCTTC. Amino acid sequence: CSVTTIWYNEQFF.

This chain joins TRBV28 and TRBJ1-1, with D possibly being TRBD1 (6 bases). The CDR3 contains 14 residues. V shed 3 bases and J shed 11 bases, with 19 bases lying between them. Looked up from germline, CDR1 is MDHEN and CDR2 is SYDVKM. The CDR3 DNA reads TGTGCCAGCAGTTTCCAGGGGAAGGGGCCGAGGGCTTTCTTT. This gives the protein CASSFQGKGPRAFF.

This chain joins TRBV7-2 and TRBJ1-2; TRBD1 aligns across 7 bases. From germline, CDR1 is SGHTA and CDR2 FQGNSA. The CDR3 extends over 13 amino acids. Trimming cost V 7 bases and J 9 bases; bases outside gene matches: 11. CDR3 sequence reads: CASTVGQADSYTF. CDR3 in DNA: TGTGCCAGCACCGTCGGACAGGCTGATAGCTACACCTTC.

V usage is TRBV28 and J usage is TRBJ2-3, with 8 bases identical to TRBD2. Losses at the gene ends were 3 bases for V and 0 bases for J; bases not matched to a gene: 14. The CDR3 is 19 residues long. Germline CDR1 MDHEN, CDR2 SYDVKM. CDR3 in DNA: TGTGCCAGCAGTTTCACAACCGTCACTAGCGGCCCTAGCACAGATACGCAGTATTTT. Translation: CASSFTTVTSGPSTDTQYF.